A single sample gave rise to the 24 T cell receptor beta chains below, sequenced in a study of T cell responses to AZD1222 COVID-19 vaccine. Assay: immunoSEQ multiplex PCR; the TCRdb copy retains only in-frame clones and omits some. The data contain 150,000 to 200,000 clones, roughly nine tenths of them singletons. The source material was peripheral blood, sampled 28 days after the second AZD1222 dose. These receptors were obtained from an adult who received the AZD1222 COVID-19 vaccine.

V gene TRBV29-1 combines with J gene TRBJ2-1; TRBD2 agrees at 8 bases. Germline lookup yields CDR1 SQVTM and CDR2 ANQGSEA. The CDR3 runs to 15 residues. V gave up 0 bases and J gave up 7 bases; unmatched junction bases: 8. The CDR3: CSVEDLLAVDNEQFF. The CDR3 coding sequence is TGCAGCGTTGAAGATCTACTAGCGGTGGATAATGAGCAGTTCTTC.

The chain couples TRBV10-1 to TRBJ2-7, with TRBD1 as a possible D gene (5 bases). The V and J ends lost 3 bases and 5 bases respectively, with 8 bases between them. The CDR3 runs to 12 residues. Germline V gene sequence: CDR1 WNHNN, CDR2 SYGVQD (reference sequence). The CDR3 is CASSDRVNEQYF. The CDR3 region has the DNA TGCGCCAGCAGTGACAGGGTCAACGAGCAGTACTTC.

The chain uses TRBV5-1 and TRBJ2-1; D possibly uses TRBD1 or TRBD2 (5 bases each). V dropped 2 bases and J dropped 6 bases, with 15 bases sitting between them. Germline V gives CDR1 SGHRS, CDR2 YFSETQ. The length of the CDR3 is 15 residues. The CDR3 DNA is TGCGCCAGCAGCTTTCTAGCCGGGGCGGGCAATGAGCAGTTCTTC. Its translation is CASSFLAGAGNEQFF.

This chain links TRBV7-3 with TRBJ1-2; tentative D call: TRBD1 (5 bases). V was clipped by 2 bases and J by 0 bases, with 7 bases between them. The germline V gene encodes CDR1 SGHTA and CDR2 FQGTGA. This CDR3 comprises 14 residues. CDR3 residues: CASSLSGPNYGYTF. CDR3 DNA sequence: TGTGCCAGCAGCTTATCGGGACCTAACTATGGCTACACCTTC. The full variable domain, its missing parts supplied by reference TRBV7-3 and TRBJ1-2, is GAGVSQTPSNKVTEKGKYVELRCDPISGHTALYWYRQSLGQGPEFLIYFQGTGAADDSGLPNDRFFAVRPEGSVSTLKIQRTERGDSAVYLCASSLSGPNYGYTFGSGTRLTVV.

This clone was observed a handful of times. The chain couples TRBV28 to TRBJ2-3, with D tentatively TRBD2 (5 bases). The CDR3 totals 17 residues. Germline lookup yields CDR1 MDHEN and CDR2 SYDVKM. Trimming took 6 bases from V and 2 from J, leaving 21 bases between them. The CDR3 region is CASRVSGGPLTTDTQYF. The CDR3 nucleotides read TGTGCCAGCAGGGTGAGCGGAGGCCCCTTAACCACAGATACGCAGTATTTT.

The DNA for the CDR3 is TGTGCCATCAGTGAGTCAGGGACGCCAGATACGCAGTATTTT. This encodes CAISESGTPDTQYF. V and J are TRBV10-3 and TRBJ2-3; D may correspond to TRBD1 or TRBD2 (5 bases each). The CDR3 is made up of 14 amino acids. Trimming stripped 0 bases from V and 4 bases from J, with 8 bases between. Per the germline V gene, CDR1 is ENHRY and CDR2 is SYGVKD.

This clone occurred once. The chain is built from TRBV29-1 and TRBJ2-3, with D tentatively TRBD2 (6 bases). V lost 6 bases, J lost 2 bases, and 12 bases lay in between. Germline V gene lookup returns CDR1 SQVTM and CDR2 ANQGSEA. CDR3 size: 13 residues. The CDR3 protein is CSVGGLPTDTQYF. For the CDR3, the DNA is TGCAGCGTGGGGGGACTCCCCACAGATACGCAGTATTTT.

CDR3 DNA: TGTGCCACCAGCAGAGATGGGAGGACCGGGGAGCTGTTTTTT. This encodes CATSRDGRTGELFF. The rearrangement uses TRBV15 and TRBJ2-2; TRBD2 is a possible D gene (6 bases). The CDR3 consists of 14 residues. Trimming removed 0 bases at V and 5 bases at J, with 7 bases between. The germline V gene encodes CDR1 LNHNV and CDR2 YYDKDF (reference sequence).

The rearrangement uses TRBV2 and TRBJ2-3, with D hard to call. Germline V lookup: CDR1 SNHLY, CDR2 FYNNEI. V shed 7 bases and J shed 3 bases, with 5 bases lying between them. The CDR3 sequence is 11 residues long. The CDR3 spells CASKGTDTQYF. CDR3 in DNA: TGTGCCAGCAAGGGAACAGATACGCAGTATTTT. The full variable domain, with the rest looked up from reference TRBV2 and TRBJ2-3, is EPEVTQTPSHQVTQMGQEVILRCVPISNHLYFYWYRQILGQKVEFLVSFYNNEISEKSEIFDDQFSVERPDGSNFTLKIRSTKLEDSAMYFCASKGTDTQYFGPGTRLTVL.

This chain uses TRBV19 with TRBJ1-2; TRBD1 matches 7 bases. V gave up 5 bases and J gave up 2 bases; unmatched junction bases: 5. Germline CDR1 reads LNHDA; CDR2 reads SQIVND (reference sequence). The CDR3 is made up of 14 amino acids. The DNA of the CDR3 is TGTGCCAGTAGTCCCCACAGGGGAAACTATGGCTACACCTTC. Its translation is CASSPHRGNYGYTF.

The chain joins TRBV3-1 (or the pseudogene TRBV3-2) to TRBJ2-7; D uncertain. Trimming took 3 bases from V and 0 from J, leaving 6 bases between them. This CDR3 region has 13 residues. Germline V gene sequence: CDR1 LGHDT, CDR2 YNNKEL (reference sequence). The CDR3 protein is CASSQFSSYEQYF. The CDR3 DNA reads TGTGCCAGCAGCCAGTTTAGCTCCTACGAGCAGTACTTC.

The rearrangement links TRBV11-2 to TRBJ1-1; the D gene is possibly TRBD1 (5 bases). Per germline, CDR1 SGHAT and CDR2 FQNNGV. V shed 7 bases and J shed 2 bases, with 17 bases lying between them. This CDR3 region has 15 residues. CDR3 DNA sequence: TGTGCCAGCACCCAATGGGGAGGGGTTAACACTGAAGCTTTCTTT. Translating it yields CASTQWGGVNTEAFF.

This clone was seen once. The chain employs TRBV27 and TRBJ2-7; 7 positions agree with TRBD2. The CDR3 spans 13 residues. The J segment lost 6 bases and the V segment lost 6 bases, leaving 8 bases of the junction unmatched. Germline V lookup: CDR1 MNHEY, CDR2 SMNVEV (reference sequence). The DNA for the CDR3 is TGTGCCAGCAGCCCTAGCGGCAGTAGCGAGCAGTACTTC. It yields the protein CASSPSGSSEQYF.

The chain uses TRBV27 and TRBJ1-1; possibly TRBD1 for D (5 bases). V lost 8 bases and J lost 4, with 14 bases in between. CDR1 and CDR2 (germline): MNHEY, SMNVEV (reference sequence). The CDR3 spans 13 residues. DNA for the CDR3: TGTGCCAGCTGCTCGAACCAGGGCACTGAAGCTTTCTTT. Translation: CASCSNQGTEAFF.

The chain uses TRBV7-2 and TRBJ1-3; TRBD1 might be the D (5 bases). The germline V and J ends were trimmed by 3 bases and 1 base, with 10 bases remaining between them. Germline lookup yields CDR1 SGHTA and CDR2 FQGNSA. The CDR3 totals 15 residues. The CDR3 region is CASSLGPTSGNTIYF. The CDR3 DNA is TGTGCCAGCAGCTTGGGACCAACGTCTGGAAACACCATATATTTT.

To note about this clone: One junction end disagrees with the germline gene, perhaps due to a read error. V usage is TRBV7-9 and J usage is TRBJ2-4; D is unclear. Germline CDR1 reads SEHNR; CDR2 reads FQNEAQ (reference sequence). The CDR3 sequence is 12 residues long. The CDR3 DNA sequence: TGTGCCAGCAGCTTACCTGGGTCTGATTTTAGTTTC. Its translation: CASSLPGSDFSF.

This chain uses TRBV4-3 with TRBJ1-1; the D is unclear. In germline, CDR1 is LGHNA, CDR2 YSLEER. The V and J ends lost 4 bases and 2 bases respectively, with 14 bases between them. The CDR3 covers 15 residues. For the CDR3, the DNA is TGCGCCAGCAGCCCCCACCTCGGGAGCAACACTGAAGCTTTCTTT. It encodes CASSPHLGSNTEAFF.

The chain uses TRBV6-1 and TRBJ2-7, with 7 bases identical to TRBD1. The CDR3 contains 14 residues. Unmatched junction bases numbered 4, after V lost 3 bases and J lost 2 bases. The germline V gene encodes CDR1 MNHNS and CDR2 SASEGT. In DNA form, the CDR3 reads TGTGCCAGCAGTGAGACAGGGAGTGCCTACGAGCAGTACTTC. It codes for CASSETGSAYEQYF.

This chain links TRBV7-9 with TRBJ2-2, with D perhaps TRBD1 or TRBD2 (5 bases each). Deletions cut 5 bases from V and 7 bases from J, with 8 bases between. This CDR3 region has 12 residues. Germline lookup yields CDR1 SEHNR and CDR2 FQNEAQ (reference sequence). The DNA for the CDR3 is TGTGCCAGCAGCGTGAGGGGCGGGGAGCTGTTTTTT. It specifies CASSVRGGELFF.

J is TRBJ2-7 and V is TRBV28; D assignment may be TRBD1 or TRBD2 (5 bases each). Trimming stripped 3 bases from V and 13 bases from J, with 13 bases between. This CDR3 is 11 amino acids long. Per germline, CDR1 MDHEN and CDR2 SYDVKM. The CDR3 sequence: CASSFQGEFYF. The CDR3 coding sequence is TGTGCCAGCAGTTTTCAGGGAGAGTTTTACTTC.

The chain recombines TRBV3-1 (or the pseudogene TRBV3-2) with TRBJ2-3; 13 bases align to TRBD2. This CDR3 is built from 15 residues. Looked up from germline, CDR1 is LGHDT and CDR2 is YNNKEL (reference sequence). After removal of 1 base from V and 9 bases from J, the junction contained 4 bases not matched to a gene. In DNA, the CDR3 is TGTGCCAGCAGCCAAGGCGGGACTAGCGGGAACACGCAGTATTTT. It specifies CASSQGGTSGNTQYF.

The chain carries TRBV5-5 and TRBJ2-1; D remains unclear. The V end was cut by 1 base, the J end by 8 bases, with 13 bases between. Germline lookup yields CDR1 SGHKS and CDR2 YYEKEE (reference sequence). This CDR3 comprises 14 residues. The CDR3 DNA follows: TGTGCCAGCAGCTTGACGGCTCGTGTCCATGAGCAGTTCTTC. Its translation is CASSLTARVHEQFF.

V is TRBV28 and J is TRBJ2-1, with 8 bases aligning to TRBD1. Per germline, CDR1 MDHEN and CDR2 SYDVKM. V lost 3 bases to trimming and J lost 2 bases; unmatched junction nucleotides: 6. The CDR3 length is 16 residues. Here the CDR3 reads CASSFQGARAYNEQFF. In DNA, the CDR3 is TGTGCCAGCAGTTTCCAGGGGGCTCGGGCCTACAATGAGCAGTTCTTC.

The chain recombines TRBV24-1 with TRBJ1-2; no clear D gene. The CDR3 loop spans 12 amino acids. V lost 4 bases and J 2 bases, leaving 4 bases between the germline ends. Germline CDR1 is KGHDR and CDR2 is SFDVKD. The DNA of the CDR3 is TGTGCCACCAGTGAACAGAACTATGGCTACACCTTC. Translating it yields CATSEQNYGYTF.